The source of this T cell receptor (beta chain) is a study of blood T cell repertoires in COVID-19. TCRdb's table, derived via immunoSEQ multiplex PCR, lists solely in-frame clones and lacks some. This sample carries more than 300,000 clones, 88% of them seen once, and the ten largest clones take about 1.1%. The CDR3 length is 14 residues. Germline V gives CDR1 SGHRS, CDR2 YFSETQ. Trimming stripped 6 bases from V and 3 bases from J, with 12 bases between. The chain couples TRBV5-1 to TRBJ1-4, with D unclear. Sequencing input: PBMCs or T cells enriched from blood (not recorded which). This receptor was identified in a woman aged 18-29 years who had recovered from COVID-19. The CDR3 sequence is CASTKLSPNEKLFF. The CDR3 coding sequence is TGCGCCAGCACCAAATTGTCCCCTAATGAAAAACTGTTTTTT. Filled out from reference TRBV5-1 and TRBJ1-4, the complete variable domain reads KAGVTQTPRYLIKTRGQQVTLSCSPISGHRSVSWYQQTPGQGLQFLFEYFSETQRNKGNFPGRFSGRQFSNSRSEMNVSTLELGDSALYLCASTKLSPNEKLFFGSGTQLSVL.